These 6 T cell receptor beta chains were sequenced from one sample in a study of T cells in Graves' hyperthyroidism and ophthalmopathy. TCR beta CDR3 regions were amplified from RNA transcripts. RT-PCR in the first round (using the HTBI primer set) targeted the TCR CDR3. Using its own MiXCR run on the multiplex PCR reads, TCRdb lists one record per CDR3 protein. Of hundreds of thousands of distinct CDR3 sequences in the sample, 45% are singletons; the top ten hold 7% to 7.5%. Sample: peripheral blood or thyroid tissue (not recorded which). These receptor sequences come from an adult man with Graves' disease, either hyperthyroidism or ophthalmopathy (not recorded which).

The rearrangement links TRBV7-9 to TRBJ2-7; TRBD2 matches 8 bases. CDR1 SEHNR and CDR2 FQNEAQ come from the germline V gene (reference sequence). V shed 5 bases and J 5 bases; nucleotides not matched to a gene: 14. The CDR3 totals 16 residues. The CDR3 DNA sequence: TGTGCCAGCAGCCAAGCGGGGGCGGGACATACACACGAGCAGTACTTC. This translates into CASSQAGAGHTHEQYF.

This clonotype was found once. The chain employs TRBV7-8 and TRBJ1-5, with D unclear. The V and J ends lost 5 bases and 7 bases respectively, with 15 bases between them. CDR3 length: 14 amino acids. Germline V gene sequence: CDR1 SGHVS, CDR2 FQNEAQ. The CDR3 sequence: CASSQGFESQPQHF. In DNA form, the CDR3 reads TGTGCCAGCAGCCAAGGTTTTGAATCCCAGCCCCAGCATTTT.

This clonotype was recorded many times. This chain uses TRBV12-3 or TRBV12-4 with TRBJ1-2; TRBD1 might be the D (5 bases). This CDR3 region has 12 residues. With 1 base removed from V and 6 bases from J, the gap between germline ends came to 6 bases. The CDR3 DNA reads as TGTGCCAGCAGTTTAGGGACAAATGGCTACACCTTC. Amino acids: CASSLGTNGYTF.

A word on this clonotype: A much more abundant neighbour one base away suggests this may be a read error. Here the CDR3 reads CATGTGRFGPQHF. CDR3 nucleotide sequence: TGTGCCACCGGTACGGGCCGTTTCGGCCCCCAGCATTTT. The rearrangement links TRBV24-1 to TRBJ1-5, with unresolved D. Germline lookup yields CDR1 KGHDR and CDR2 SFDVKD. Trimming cost V 9 bases and J 10 bases, with 18 bases left between them. There are 13 residues in the CDR3.

The chain carries TRBV20-1 and TRBJ1-5, with TRBD1 matching over 9 bases. Trimming cost V 3 bases and J 6 bases; bases outside gene matches: 12. Germline CDR1 and CDR2: DFQATT and SNEGSKA (reference sequence). This CDR3 spans 16 amino acids. CDR3 region: CSARVPGQGWFQPQHF. The CDR3 bases are TGCAGTGCTAGGGTTCCGGGACAGGGTTGGTTTCAGCCCCAGCATTTT.

This clonotype was found once. This chain connects TRBV7-9 to TRBJ2-7, with a possible D match to TRBD1 (6 bases). Trimming stripped 6 bases from V and 5 bases from J, with 20 bases between. Germline V CDR1 and CDR2: SEHNR, FQNEAQ (reference sequence). The CDR3 has 15 amino acids. The CDR3 DNA is TGTGCCAGCAGGGACTCAGGGGCGACCTCGGACGAGCAGTACTTC. This gives the protein CASRDSGATSDEQYF.